These 6 T cell receptor beta chains share one sample of origin, sequenced in a study of shared clonotypes between healthy human individuals. Repertoires were generated with immunoSEQ multiplex PCR, while TCRdb's copy carries only in-frame clones and drops some. The sample shows over a million clones, under 99% of them seen only once. Source material: naive CD4+ T cells sorted from blood. Subset indicated: CD45RA+ positively selected. These receptors came from a young man in good health.

The chain links TRBV7-2 to TRBJ2-4, with 7 bases identical to TRBD2. This CDR3 comprises 15 residues. V lost 5 bases, J lost 9 bases, and 13 bases stayed unmatched. Germline V lookup: CDR1 SGHTA, CDR2 FQGNSA. CDR3 residues: CASSPGLGAVGIQYF. As DNA, the CDR3 is TGTGCCAGCAGCCCTGGACTAGGCGCCGTCGGCATTCAGTACTTC.

The chain uses TRBV9 and TRBJ2-7, with D tentatively TRBD2 (6 bases). Germline CDR1 SGDLS, CDR2 YYNGEE. Trimming pared 3 bases from V and 0 bases from J, leaving 10 bases between. The CDR3 length is 14 residues. This CDR3 reads CASSALGGSYEQYF. DNA of the CDR3: TGTGCCAGCAGCGCGTTGGGGGGCTCCTACGAGCAGTACTTC.

The chain has TRBV7-3 and TRBJ2-1; 7 bases line up with TRBD1. CDR3 length equals 20 residues. After removal of 5 bases from V and 1 base from J, the junction contained 20 bases not matched to a gene. Germline values: CDR1 SGHTA, CDR2 FQGTGA. CDR3 DNA: TGTGCCAGCAGCCCAGACCCCTTACGGACAGGTCTACAATCCTACAATGAGCAGTTCTTC. This gives the protein CASSPDPLRTGLQSYNEQFF.

This sequence joins TRBV5-6 and TRBJ2-3; perhaps TRBD1 as D (5 bases). Germline V gene lookup returns CDR1 SGHDT and CDR2 YYEEEE. The CDR3 spans 16 residues. Trimming left V 4 bases short and J 2 bases short, with 17 bases between. CDR3 protein: CASSTPRDLLTDTQYF. Written as DNA, the CDR3 is TGTGCCAGCAGCACCCCCAGGGATCTGCTCACAGATACGCAGTATTTT.

The V and J genes are TRBV5-1 and TRBJ2-5; TRBD2 matches 11 bases. The germline V gene encodes CDR1 SGHRS and CDR2 YFSETQ. The CDR3 runs 18 residues. Trimming at V came to 4 bases and at J to 2 bases, leaving 13 bases not matched to a gene. CDR3: CASSERKPGLADQETQYF. CDR3 sequence (DNA): TGCGCCAGCAGCGAAAGGAAGCCGGGACTAGCGGATCAAGAGACCCAGTACTTC.

About this clone: The sample holds other DNA sequences that translate to the same CDR3. The rearrangement uses TRBV27 and TRBJ2-1, with 8 positions matching TRBD1. Germline values: CDR1 MNHEY, CDR2 SMNVEV (reference sequence). V gave up 2 bases and J gave up 10 bases; unmatched junction bases: 1. The CDR3 has 12 residues. CDR3 loop: CASSLRTGEQFF. In DNA, the CDR3 is TGTGCCAGCAGTTTACGGACAGGGGAGCAGTTCTTC.